One and the same sample provided the 8 T cell receptor beta chains below, sequenced in a study of T cell repertoires in cytomegalovirus infection. In TCRdb, the reads were re-called with MiXCR into one record per CDR3 protein. The sample includes a few hundred thousand distinct CDR3 sequences, roughly 29% of them seen just once. The sequenced sample was PBMCs. These receptors were taken from a human donor in good health (CMV status not recorded). Some clones in this sample may be carry-over from other donors' samples.

Details on this clonotype: Possible read error: a much larger clone is one base away. The chain employs TRBV7-8 and TRBJ2-6; D remains unclear. From germline, CDR1 is SGHVS and CDR2 FQNEAQ. The length of the CDR3 is 18 residues. Trimming cost V 2 bases and J 3 bases, with 17 bases left between them. The CDR3 DNA reads as TGTGCCAGCAGCTTAAGGATAATCGAAGACTGTGGGGCCAACGTCCTGACTTTC. As protein: CASSLRIIEDCGANVLTF.

This sequence joins TRBV28 and TRBJ1-5; D is perhaps TRBD1 (5 bases). Trimming shortened V by 7 bases and J by 2 bases, and 15 bases separated the two germline ends. Germline CDR1 is MDHEN and CDR2 is SYDVKM. The CDR3 has 15 amino acids. The CDR3 spells CASTRGGGGNQPQHF. CDR3 DNA: TGTGCCAGCACTCGCGGGGGAGGCGGCAATCAGCCCCAGCATTTT.

This clonotype was counted at least ten times. The gene calls are TRBV7-2 and TRBJ1-2; D ambiguous. The CDR3 runs 16 residues. CDR1 SGHTA and CDR2 FQGNSA come from the germline V gene. Trimming took 5 bases from V and 2 from J, leaving 18 bases between them. CDR3 amino acids: CASSQMPGVANYGYTF. The CDR3, as DNA: TGTGCCAGCAGCCAGATGCCTGGGGTGGCAAACTATGGCTACACCTTC.

This clonotype has a handful of counts. The chain couples TRBV29-1 to TRBJ2-3; TRBD2 agrees at 11 bases. The CDR3 loop spans 15 amino acids. Germline CDR1 and CDR2: SQVTM and ANQGSEA. V lost 5 bases to trimming and J lost 2 bases; unmatched junction nucleotides: 6. The DNA for the CDR3 is TGCAGCGTTTTCTCGGGACTAGCGGACACAGATACGCAGTATTTT. Protein sequence: CSVFSGLADTDTQYF.

This clonotype has at least ten counts. The V and J genes are TRBV11-2 and TRBJ2-7; D is unresolved. The CDR3 covers 15 residues. Looked up from germline, CDR1 is SGHAT and CDR2 is FQNNGV. V lost 0 bases, J lost 3 bases, and 12 bases lay in between. The CDR3 DNA reads TGTGCCAGCAGCTTAGACCTAAGGGTGGGCTACGAGCAGTACGTC. It specifies CASSLDLRVGYEQYV.

In its sample, this clonotype was seen many times. V and J are TRBV7-8 and TRBJ2-3, with unresolved D. Between the trimmed V and J ends, which lost 0 bases and 4 bases, there was a span of 8 bases. Germline V gene data show CDR1 as SGHVS and CDR2 as FQNEAQ. There are 14 residues in the CDR3. The CDR3 DNA reads TGTGCCAGCAGCTTAGCGTCCGGGTCAGATACGCAGTATTTT. Translating gives CASSLASGSDTQYF.

The chain carries TRBV28 and TRBJ2-1, with unresolved D. Germline V gives CDR1 MDHEN, CDR2 SYDVKM. The CDR3 extends over 14 amino acids. Trimming shortened V by 5 bases and J by 5 bases, and 13 bases separated the two germline ends. The chain's CDR3 is CASSPPDLNNEQFF. In nucleotides, the CDR3 is TGTGCCAGCAGTCCTCCGGATCTAAACAATGAGCAGTTCTTC.

This clonotype has ten or more counts. The J gene is TRBJ2-1, the V gene TRBV20-1; TRBD2 agrees at 9 bases. V lost 4 bases and J lost 8; bases outside the gene matches: 12. The germline V gene has CDR1 DFQATT and CDR2 SNEGSKA (reference sequence). This CDR3 has 15 residues. The CDR3 here is CSANSGLAFSDEQFF. The CDR3 coding sequence is TGCAGTGCTAATTCTGGACTAGCGTTCTCGGATGAGCAGTTCTTC.